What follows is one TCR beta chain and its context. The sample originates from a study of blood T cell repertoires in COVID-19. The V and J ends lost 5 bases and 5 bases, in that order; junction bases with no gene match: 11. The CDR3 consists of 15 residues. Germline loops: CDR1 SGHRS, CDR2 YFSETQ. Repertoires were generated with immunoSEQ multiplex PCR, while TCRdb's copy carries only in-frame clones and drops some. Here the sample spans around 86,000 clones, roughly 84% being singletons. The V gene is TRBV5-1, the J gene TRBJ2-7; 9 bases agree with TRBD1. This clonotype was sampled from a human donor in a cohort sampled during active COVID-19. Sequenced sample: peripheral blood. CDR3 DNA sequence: TGCGCCAGCAGTTTCGACAGGGGGGCAAGGGACGAGCAGTACTTC. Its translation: CASSFDRGARDEQYF.